Listed here is a single TCR beta chain. As yet, its antigen is unknown. This entry belongs to a study of cytomegalovirus exposure and HLA in healthy donors. Study-level findings and limits: Researchers reported in a later analysis that a missense DCLRE1C variant was tied to TCR beta V- and J-gene trimming. Reportedly, diagnosis of cytomegalovirus status by the classifier showed high specificity and sensitivity.

Each donor was healthy, and each was a bone marrow donor. Per germline, CDR1 LNHNV and CDR2 YYDKDF (reference sequence). V was clipped by 0 bases and J by 1 base, with 12 bases between them. The CDR3 is 17 residues long. Amplification used 60 Vbeta primers and 13 Jbeta primers. Using immunoSEQ multiplex PCR, the repertoire was profiled, and TCRdb retains in-frame clones only, with some absent. Here the sample spans more than 95,000 clones, around 68% being singletons. The source of this sequence is a man aged 35 to 55 in good health and CMV-seropositive. The chain couples TRBV15 to TRBJ2-2; unclear D gene. Sequenced input: PBMCs. CDR3 amino acids: CATSRDPRLLNTGELFF. CDR3 nucleotide sequence: TGTGCCACCAGCAGAGATCCGAGACTCTTGAACACCGGGGAGCTGTTTTTT.